The 27 T cell receptor beta chains given below trace back to one sample, sequenced in a study of spatial heterogeneity in lung cancer (dated by TCRdb to the late 2010s). Per the publication, the time point label means: sample taken at primary tumor resection. TCR sequencing used whole RNA extracted from tumor and nontumor lung tissue, or from cryopreserved PBMC samples, without cell sorting. The method was 5' RACE. The reads were generated on a NextSeq 500. Through fastp at Q25 and MiXCR, TCRdb rebuilt clones from the public reads, retaining in-frame beta chains. Rows are unified per CDR3 protein, each entry keeping the most common DNA and genes. This sample holds approximately 21,000 distinct CDR3 sequences; about 3% were observed only once. Clones ranked in the top ten supply under 30% of the sample. Sample: PBMCs, taken at surgery. The receptors here all came from a female donor with early-stage non-small cell lung cancer.

In its sample, this clonotype is medium-sized. The chain is built from TRBV28 and TRBJ1-6; D might be TRBD1 (5 bases). The CDR3 sequence is 13 residues long. Trimming removed 5 bases from V and 8 bases from J, with 10 bases in between. Germline lookup yields CDR1 MDHEN and CDR2 SYDVKM. CDR3 coding DNA: TGTGCCAGCAGTCAGGGAAATTATTCACCCCTCCACTTT. Its translation is CASSQGNYSPLHF.

This clonotype has a count of ten or more. This rearrangement joins TRBV13 to TRBJ2-2; D gene ambiguous. CDR1 is PRHDT and CDR2 is FYEKMQ in the germline V gene (reference sequence). The V end lost 5 bases, the J end lost 8 bases, and 9 bases lay between the germline ends. This CDR3 comprises 12 residues. The CDR3, as DNA: TGTGCCAGCAGCAAACCCCAGGGGGAGCTGTTTTTT. Its protein is CASSKPQGELFF.

This clonotype appeared many times. The rearrangement joins TRBV6-5 to TRBJ1-5; D gene uncertain. V shed 2 bases and J shed 2 bases, with 10 bases lying between them. The CDR3 has 15 residues. Germline CDR1 reads MNHEY; CDR2 reads SVGAGI. The CDR3 loop reads CASSYGGMGNQPQHF. The CDR3 nucleotides read TGTGCCAGCAGTTACGGAGGGATGGGCAATCAGCCCCAGCATTTT.

This clonotype was seen repeatedly, ten times or more. The rearrangement links TRBV7-9 to TRBJ2-7, with a possible D match to TRBD2 (5 bases). CDR1 and CDR2 (germline): SEHNR, FQNEAQ (reference sequence). This CDR3 comprises 16 residues. The V and J ends lost 5 bases and 3 bases respectively, with 20 bases between them. CDR3: CASSPRGVVRDYEQYF. The CDR3 DNA reads as TGTGCCAGCAGCCCCCGTGGGGTGGTACGGGACTACGAGCAGTACTTC.

In this sample, this clonotype turned up many times. CDR3 protein: CASSRRTSQTGELFF. CDR3 nucleotides: TGTGCCAGCAGCCGACGGACGAGCCAAACCGGGGAGCTGTTTTTT. V gene TRBV6-5 combines with J gene TRBJ2-2, with D hard to call. There are 15 residues in the CDR3. CDR1 is MNHEY and CDR2 is SVGAGI in the germline V gene. Trimming cost V 6 bases and J 5 bases, with 16 bases left between them.

V usage is TRBV7-9 and J usage is TRBJ1-2, with 9 positions matching TRBD1. This CDR3 is 14 amino acids long. V was pared by 2 bases and J by 4 bases, with 2 bases of the junction left unmatched. The germline V gene has CDR1 SEHNR and CDR2 FQNEAQ (reference sequence). The CDR3 bases are TGTGCCAGCAGCTTAATGGACAGGGGCTATGGCTACACCTTC. It codes for CASSLMDRGYGYTF.

The sample holds many counts of this clonotype. The chain couples TRBV10-3 to TRBJ2-7; 9 bases agree with TRBD2. Germline CDR1 is ENHRY and CDR2 is SYGVKD. V lost 4 bases and J lost 0; bases outside the gene matches: 7. This CDR3 region has 16 residues. DNA of the CDR3: TGTGCCATCAGTGGTTCAACTAGCGGGCGCTCCTACGAGCAGTACTTC. This sequence encodes CAISGSTSGRSYEQYF.

This clonotype has a count of ten or more. V and J are TRBV12-3 or TRBV12-4 and TRBJ1-2, with D hard to call. V was trimmed by 3 bases and J by 7 bases, leaving 12 bases between them. The CDR3 totals 13 residues. In nucleotides, the CDR3 is TGTGCCAGCAGTTTGATGGCAACTCGTGGCTACACCTTC. Translating it yields CASSLMATRGYTF.

This clonotype showed up just a few times. V and J are TRBV7-8 and TRBJ1-2; the D gene is possibly TRBD1 (6 bases). CDR3 length: 15 residues. Between the trimmed V and J ends, which lost 5 bases and 0 bases, there was a span of 13 bases. Per the germline V gene, CDR1 is SGHVS and CDR2 is FQNEAQ. The CDR3 loop is CASSVYRAANYGYTF. CDR3 nucleotide sequence: TGTGCCAGCAGCGTTTACAGGGCAGCTAACTATGGCTACACCTTC.

This clonotype was counted at least ten times. V gene TRBV30 combines with J gene TRBJ2-7; weak D call: TRBD1 (8 bases). The CDR3 extends over 14 amino acids. With 2 bases removed from V and 3 bases from J, the gap between germline ends came to 14 bases. From germline, CDR1 is GTSNPN and CDR2 SVGIG (reference sequence). This CDR3 reads CAWSSGTGLYEQYF. CDR3 DNA sequence: TGTGCCTGGAGTAGCGGGACAGGCCTCTACGAGCAGTACTTC.

In its sample, this clonotype was seen many times. The V and J genes are TRBV20-1 and TRBJ2-7, with 9 bases aligning to TRBD1. In germline, CDR1 is DFQATT, CDR2 SNEGSKA (reference sequence). The V gene end was trimmed by 4 bases and the J gene end by 2 bases; junction bases not matched to a gene: 6. The CDR3 sequence is 14 residues long. The CDR3 DNA sequence: TGCAGTGCTAAACCTGGACAGGGGACCTACGAGCAGTACTTC. It specifies CSAKPGQGTYEQYF.

Many counts were recorded for this clonotype. The chain links TRBV2 to TRBJ2-7; TRBD1 might be the D (8 bases). CDR3 length equals 13 residues. V dropped 6 bases and J dropped 6 bases, with 15 bases sitting between them. CDR1 is SNHLY and CDR2 is FYNNEI in the germline V gene. The CDR3, as DNA: TGTGCCAGCAGCCCACAGGGGGGGGGCGAGCAGTACTTC. This codes for CASSPQGGGEQYF.

This clonotype was seen ten or more times. The J gene is TRBJ1-1, the V gene TRBV20-1; D unclear. Trimming stripped 3 bases from V and 1 base from J, with 3 bases between. The germline V gene has CDR1 DFQATT and CDR2 SNEGSKA (reference sequence). CDR3 size: 11 residues. The CDR3 nucleotides are TGCAGTGCTAGGGGGAACACTGAAGCTTTCTTT. As protein: CSARGNTEAFF.

This clonotype appeared many times. This chain uses TRBV2 with TRBJ2-7; TRBD2 might be the D (6 bases). This CDR3 region has 14 residues. Trimming pared 3 bases from V and 2 bases from J, leaving 11 bases between. Germline V gene sequence: CDR1 SNHLY, CDR2 FYNNEI. The CDR3 region has the DNA TGTGCCAGCAGTGATTCGGGCGGGGCCTACGAGCAGTACTTC. It codes for CASSDSGGAYEQYF.

This clonotype has ten or more counts. The chain uses TRBV5-1 and TRBJ1-1; no clear D. V gave up 5 bases and J gave up 2 bases, with 10 bases separating them. The CDR3 has 13 amino acids. CDR1 is SGHRS, CDR2 YFSETQ, per germline. CDR3 coding DNA: TGCGCCAGCAGGCCGACACCTAACACTGAAGCTTTCTTT. Protein product: CASRPTPNTEAFF.

There are a few counts of this clonotype. The V and J genes are TRBV10-3 and TRBJ2-2; D possibly corresponds to TRBD1 (6 bases). Trimming removed 4 bases at V and 4 bases at J, with 10 bases between. Germline CDR1 reads ENHRY; CDR2 reads SYGVKD. The CDR3 length is 14 residues. The CDR3 sequence: CAISGWTVTGELFF. The CDR3 DNA reads TGTGCCATCAGTGGCTGGACAGTCACCGGGGAGCTGTTTTTT.

In its sample, this clonotype was seen many times. The V gene is TRBV24-1, the J gene TRBJ2-7; D uncertain. V gave up 3 bases and J gave up 3 bases, with 8 bases separating them. CDR3 length equals 13 residues. CDR1 and CDR2 (germline): KGHDR, SFDVKD. The DNA of the CDR3 is TGTGCCACCAGTGATGTCGGCCTCTACGAGCAGTACTTC. Amino acids: CATSDVGLYEQYF.

This clonotype was counted ten times or more. V is TRBV20-1 and J is TRBJ2-3; TRBD1 is a possible D gene (5 bases). V lost 6 bases and J 5 bases, leaving 9 bases between the germline ends. Germline-derived CDR1 and CDR2 are DFQATT and SNEGSKA (reference sequence). This CDR3 spans 11 amino acids. The CDR3 reads CSAKGQDTQYF. The CDR3 DNA is TGCAGTGCAAAGGGGCAAGATACGCAGTATTTT.

Ten or more counts support this clonotype. The V and J genes are TRBV5-1 and TRBJ2-2; 8 positions agree with TRBD1. With V trimmed by 4 bases and J by 2 bases, 4 bases remained unmatched. Per the germline V gene, CDR1 is SGHRS and CDR2 is YFSETQ. The CDR3 runs to 15 residues. The CDR3, as DNA: TGCGCCAGCAGCCAGGGGGCGACTAACACCGGGGAGCTGTTTTTT. It specifies CASSQGATNTGELFF.

This clonotype was seen ten or more times. V is TRBV28 and J is TRBJ2-2, with 9 bases identical to TRBD1. V shed 4 bases, J shed 4 bases, and the junction held 7 bases outside the gene matches. The CDR3 extends over 16 amino acids. The germline CDR1 and CDR2 sequences are MDHEN and SYDVKM. The CDR3 nucleotides read TGTGCCAGCAGTTATGGGACAGGGTGGACCACCGGGGAGCTGTTTTTT. Its protein is CASSYGTGWTTGELFF.

This clonotype was detected ten times or more. The chain employs TRBV25-1 and TRBJ2-1; a possible D gene is TRBD2 (7 bases). V was pared by 6 bases and J by 3 bases, with 12 bases between. This CDR3 has 14 residues. Germline lookup yields CDR1 MGHDK and CDR2 SYGVNS. CDR3 in amino acids: CASRKGGDYNEQFF. The CDR3 nucleotides read TGTGCCAGCAGGAAAGGGGGGGACTACAATGAGCAGTTCTTC.

This clonotype was counted at least ten times. The chain is built from TRBV5-1 and TRBJ1-5; 7 positions match TRBD1. The junction had 1 base not matched to a gene; V was cut back by 0 bases and J by 4 bases. CDR1 is SGHRS, CDR2 YFSETQ, per germline. The CDR3 sequence is 14 residues long. The chain's CDR3 is CASSLGGQNQPQHF. For the CDR3, the DNA is TGCGCCAGCAGCTTGGGGGGACAGAATCAGCCCCAGCATTTT.

This clonotype was recorded many times. V is TRBV25-1 and J is TRBJ2-1; 9 bases are shared with TRBD1. From germline, CDR1 is MGHDK and CDR2 SYGVNS. Losses at the gene ends were 5 bases for V and 3 bases for J; bases not matched to a gene: 8. The CDR3 sequence is 16 residues long. In DNA form, the CDR3 reads TGTGCCAGCAGTCTCCGGACAGGGGAAATCTACAATGAGCAGTTCTTC. It translates to CASSLRTGEIYNEQFF.

This clonotype was detected a few times. The chain recombines TRBV4-3 with TRBJ2-5; tentative D call: TRBD2 (6 bases). The germline V gene encodes CDR1 LGHNA and CDR2 YSLEER. This CDR3 is 15 amino acids long. V lost 0 bases to trimming and J lost 1 base, with 9 bases between them. The DNA for the CDR3 is TGCGCCAGCAGCCAAGATTCGGGGGTCCAAGAGACCCAGTACTTC. It encodes CASSQDSGVQETQYF.

The V gene is TRBV27, the J gene TRBJ1-1; D unresolved. The CDR3 consists of 16 residues. V was trimmed by 6 bases and J by 5 bases, leaving 22 bases between them. Germline loops: CDR1 MNHEY, CDR2 SMNVEV (reference sequence). The CDR3 DNA reads as TGTGCCAGCAGCTACGGACCGATTCAAGGAGGAACTGAAGCTTTCTTT. Protein sequence: CASSYGPIQGGTEAFF.

There are many counts of this clonotype. This rearrangement joins TRBV5-1 to TRBJ2-3, with TRBD2 identical over 10 bases. Germline V gene lookup returns CDR1 SGHRS and CDR2 YFSETQ. With V trimmed by 3 bases and J by 3 bases, 10 bases remained unmatched. The CDR3 totals 17 residues. In nucleotides, the CDR3 is TGCGCCAGCAGCTCGGGCCTTACTAGCGGGAAGACAGATACGCAGTATTTT. This sequence encodes CASSSGLTSGKTDTQYF.

This clonotype is medium-sized in the sample. The chain uses TRBV28 and TRBJ2-7; tentatively, D is TRBD2 (5 bases). CDR3 length: 16 amino acids. From germline, CDR1 is MDHEN and CDR2 SYDVKM. V lost 5 bases and J lost 4, with 21 bases in between. The CDR3 reads CASSLPSITRLYEQYF. DNA of the CDR3: TGTGCCAGCAGTCTCCCTTCGATCACTAGGTTGTACGAGCAGTACTTC.